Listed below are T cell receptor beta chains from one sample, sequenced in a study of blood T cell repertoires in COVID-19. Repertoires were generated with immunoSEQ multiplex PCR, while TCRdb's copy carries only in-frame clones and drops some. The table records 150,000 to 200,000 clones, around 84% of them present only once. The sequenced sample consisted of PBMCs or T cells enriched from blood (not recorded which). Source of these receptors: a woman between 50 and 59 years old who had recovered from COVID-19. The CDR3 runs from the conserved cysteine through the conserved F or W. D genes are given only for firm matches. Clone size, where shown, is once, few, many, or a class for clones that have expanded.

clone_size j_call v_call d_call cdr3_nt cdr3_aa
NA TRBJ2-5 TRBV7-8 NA TGTGCCAGCAGCAACCGGTTGGAGGAGACCCAGTACTTC CASSNRLEETQYF
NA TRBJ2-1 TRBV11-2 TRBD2 TGTGCCAGTCTAAAGCGGGACCGGGACAATGAGCAGTTCTTC CASLKRDRDNEQFF
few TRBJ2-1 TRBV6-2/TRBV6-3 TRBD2 TGTGCCAGCAGTCGATGGTCTAGCGGGGGATTCAATGAGCAGTTCTTC CASSRWSSGGFNEQFF
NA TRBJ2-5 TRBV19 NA TGTGCCAGTTCGGCGGGGAGGGAGACCCAGTACTTC CASSAGRETQYF
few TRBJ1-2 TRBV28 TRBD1 TGTGCCAGCAGATCAACAGGGGGCTCTAACTATGGCTACACCTTC CASRSTGGSNYGYTF
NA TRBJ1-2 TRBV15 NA TGTGCCACCAGCAGAGATCGGGGAAGGAACTATGGCTACACCTTC CATSRDRGRNYGYTF
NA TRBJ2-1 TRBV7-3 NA TGTGCCAGCAGCTTAACGGGAGGAGTCTCGAATGAGCAGTTCTTC CASSLTGGVSNEQFF
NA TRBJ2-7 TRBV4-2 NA TGTGCCAGCAGCCAAGCGCGCCAACTCGAGCAGTACTTC CASSQARQLEQYF
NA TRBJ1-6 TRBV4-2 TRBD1 TGTGCCAGCAGCCAAGAGGGACAGACGGATTCACCCCTCCACTTT CASSQEGQTDSPLHF
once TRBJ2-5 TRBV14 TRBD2 TGTGCCAGCAGTCTGACTAGCGGGAGTATCGGTGAGACCCAGTACTTC CASSLTSGSIGETQYF
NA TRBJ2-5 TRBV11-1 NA TGTGCCAGCAGCCCGGGGAGGACCCAGTACTTC CASSPGRTQYF
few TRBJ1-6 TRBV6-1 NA TGTGCCAGCAGTGACGCACAGGTTGGTTCATCACCCCTCCACTTT CASSDAQVGSSPLHF
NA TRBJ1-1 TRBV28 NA TGTGCCAGCAGTGCCCCACGGGGAAACACTGAAGCTTTCTTT CASSAPRGNTEAFF
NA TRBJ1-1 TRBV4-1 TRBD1 TGCGCCAGCAGCACAGGGGCTAACACTGAAGCTTTCTTT CASSTGANTEAFF
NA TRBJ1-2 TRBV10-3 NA TGTGCCATCAGTGAGGGGGGGAATTATGGCTACACCTTC CAISEGGNYGYTF
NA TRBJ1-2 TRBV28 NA TGTGCCAGCACCCAACTGCCCCTGAACTATGGCTACACCTTC CASTQLPLNYGYTF
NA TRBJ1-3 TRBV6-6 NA TGTGCCAGCAGTTACGTCCAGGGGCCAGGAAACACCATATATTTT CASSYVQGPGNTIYF
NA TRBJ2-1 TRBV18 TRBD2 TGTGCCAGCTCACCCCTTAGCGGGGGGCCACTAGCGGAGCAGTTCTTC CASSPLSGGPLAEQFF
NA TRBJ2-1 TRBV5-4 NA TGTGCCAGCAGCTTAGAGGATAGCTCCTACAATGAGCAGTTCTTC CASSLEDSSYNEQFF
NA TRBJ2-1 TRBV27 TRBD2 TGTGCCAGCAGTCCCAGGACTAGCGGGAGAGCTGTGGACAATGAGCAGTTCTTC CASSPRTSGRAVDNEQFF
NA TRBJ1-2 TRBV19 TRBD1 TGTGCCAGTACAGGCAGGGGGAATGGCTACACCTTC CASTGRGNGYTF
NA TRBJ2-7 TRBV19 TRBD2 TGTGCCAGTAGTATGAGAGCGGGAGTACGCGAGCAGTACTTC CASSMRAGVREQYF
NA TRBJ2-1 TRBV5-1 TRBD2 TGCGCCAGCAGCTCCTTGGCGGGGGGAAACAATGAGCAGTTCTTC CASSSLAGGNNEQFF
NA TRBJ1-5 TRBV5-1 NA TGCGCCAGCAGCTCGGGGCCCGGGGAGGGCAATCAGCCCCAGCATTTT CASSSGPGEGNQPQHF
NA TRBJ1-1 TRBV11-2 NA TGTGCCAGCAGCCTTAAAGCTACGGGGAACACTGAAGCTTTCTTT CASSLKATGNTEAFF
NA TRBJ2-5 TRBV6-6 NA TGTGCCATCCAACCCGGGACTGGGAAAGAGACCCAGTACTTC CAIQPGTGKETQYF
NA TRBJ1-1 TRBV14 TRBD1 TGTGCCAGCAGCCCGGCCGGGACAGGGTTAAAAGCTTTCTTT CASSPAGTGLKAFF
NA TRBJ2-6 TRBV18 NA TGTGCTACGGTTGGGGCCAACGTCCTGACTTTC CATVGANVLTF
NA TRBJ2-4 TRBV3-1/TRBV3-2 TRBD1 TGTGCCAGCAGCCAAGGACTCTCAGGGGGAAACATTCAGTACTTC CASSQGLSGGNIQYF
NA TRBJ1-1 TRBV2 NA TGTGCCAGCCGCGAGAACACTGAAGCTTTCTTT CASRENTEAFF
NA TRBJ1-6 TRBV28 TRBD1 TGTGCCAGCAGTTCGGGACAGTATAATTCACCCCTCCACTTT CASSSGQYNSPLHF
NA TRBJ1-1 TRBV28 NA TGTGCCAGCAGTTCCGGGACACCTGTTGAAGCTTTCTTT CASSSGTPVEAFF
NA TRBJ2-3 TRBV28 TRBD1 TGTGCCAGCAGTCCCTGGGACAGGGATGGAGATACGCAGTATTTT CASSPWDRDGDTQYF
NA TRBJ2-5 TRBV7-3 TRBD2 TGTGCCAGCAGCCCAGAGGGACTAAGACAAGAGACCCAGTACTTC CASSPEGLRQETQYF
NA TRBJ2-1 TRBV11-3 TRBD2 TGTGCCAGCAGCTCCCGTACTAGCGGGCCCTACAATGAGCAGTTCTTC CASSSRTSGPYNEQFF
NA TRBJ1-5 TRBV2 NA TGTGCCAGCAGTACACAGGGCCATAGCAATCAGCCCCAGCATTTT CASSTQGHSNQPQHF
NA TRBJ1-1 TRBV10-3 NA TGTGCCACCGGGATAGGGCAGGACACTGAAGCTTTCTTT CATGIGQDTEAFF
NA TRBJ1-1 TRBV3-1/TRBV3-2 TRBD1 TGTGCCAGCACTCGGGACAGGGCAAGGAGAGGAGCTTTCTTT CASTRDRARRGAFF
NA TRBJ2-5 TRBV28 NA TGTGCCAGCAGTTCCGCGGGGCAGTCACAAGAGACCCAGTACTTC CASSSAGQSQETQYF
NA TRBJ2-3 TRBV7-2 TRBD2 TGTGCCAGCAGCTTTGGCGGGGGGGCAGGTGGTACGCAGTATTTT CASSFGGGAGGTQYF
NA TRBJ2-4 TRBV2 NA TGTGCCAGCAGTGAGAGGGGGGGCGGATCGCCGATAAACTTAGCCAAAAACATTCAGTACTTC CASSERGGGSPINLAKNIQYF
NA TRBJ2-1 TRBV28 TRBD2 TGTGCCAGCAGTTTAATAGCGGGGAACAATGAGCAGTTCTTC CASSLIAGNNEQFF
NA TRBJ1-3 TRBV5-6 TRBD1 TGTGCCAGCAGCTGGGGACAGGGTACTGGAAACACCATATATTTT CASSWGQGTGNTIYF